This T cell receptor beta chain originates from a study of cytomegalovirus exposure and HLA in healthy donors. The method was immunoSEQ multiplex PCR; TCRdb's version includes in-frame clones alone and lacks a portion of them. Among 250,000 to 300,000 clones listed, 80% to 90% were seen once. This clone was seen a single time. V dropped 7 bases and J dropped 4 bases, with 21 bases sitting between them. CDR3 length equals 16 residues. CDR1 and CDR2 (germline): SNHLY, FYNNEI. The sequence derives from a woman between 18 and 29 years old in good health and CMV-seronegative. The chain carries TRBV2 and TRBJ2-3, with a weak D call TRBD2 (7 bases). The source material was PBMCs. CDR3 nucleotides: TGTGCCAGCACAGAGCCAGGAGGCGGGGGCGCAGATACGCAGTATTTT. It translates to CASTEPGGGGADTQYF.